The 17 T cell receptor beta chains presented below share a single source sample, sequenced in a study of cytomegalovirus exposure and HLA in healthy donors. In the PCR, 60 Vbeta and 13 Jbeta primers were used. Repertoires were generated with immunoSEQ multiplex PCR, while TCRdb's copy carries only in-frame clones and drops some. Of 160,000 or so clones listed, 60% to 85% were seen once; the top ten hold 5% to 7%. Sample: PBMCs. Receptors were obtained from a man aged 40-55 years in good health and CMV-seronegative.

Turning to this clone: Other DNA sequences in this specimen translate into the identical CDR3. This chain connects TRBV5-1 to TRBJ2-5, with 11 bases lining up with TRBD2. Germline lookup yields CDR1 SGHRS and CDR2 YFSETQ. The V segment lost 1 base and the J segment 1 base; nucleotides outside the gene matches: 0. This CDR3 contains 15 residues. The DNA of the CDR3 is TGCGCCAGCAGCTTGCTAGCGGGAGGCCAAGAGACCCAGTACTTC. Protein product: CASSLLAGGQETQYF. The variable domain in full, with the rest retrieved from reference TRBV5-1 and TRBJ2-5, is KAGVTQTPRYLIKTRGQQVTLSCSPISGHRSVSWYQQTPGQGLQFLFEYFSETQRNKGNFPGRFSGRQFSNSRSEMNVSTLELGDSALYLCASSLLAGGQETQYFGPGTRLLVL.

This chain connects TRBV6-1 to TRBJ2-5; 7 nucleotides align to TRBD2. The CDR3 consists of 12 residues. Germline CDR1 and CDR2: MNHNS and SASEGT. V lost 6 bases, J lost 4 bases, and 2 bases stayed unmatched. CDR3 region: CASSGGRETQYF. CDR3 in DNA: TGTGCCAGCAGCGGCGGGAGAGAGACCCAGTACTTC.

With respect to this clone: At the DNA level, this CDR3 is encoded by other sequences in the same sample as well. The rearrangement joins TRBV7-2 to TRBJ1-2; 8 bases align to TRBD1. With V trimmed by 1 base and J by 5 bases, 3 bases remained unmatched. The germline V gene has CDR1 SGHTA and CDR2 FQGNSA. There are 14 residues in the CDR3. CDR3 protein: CASSLDRGGYGYTF. The CDR3 DNA is TGTGCCAGCAGCTTAGACAGGGGGGGTTATGGCTACACCTTC.

The chain uses TRBV25-1 and TRBJ1-3; D ambiguous. In germline, CDR1 is MGHDK, CDR2 SYGVNS. The CDR3 contains 16 residues. Between the trimmed V and J ends, which lost 4 bases and 4 bases, there was a span of 17 bases. CDR3 in DNA: TGTGCCAGCAGTGGAGGTGGTCGGACGGGGGGAAACACCATATATTTT. Encoded protein: CASSGGGRTGGNTIYF.

The rearrangement links TRBV29-1 to TRBJ1-4; D gene unclear. Germline V lookup: CDR1 SQVTM, CDR2 ANQGSEA. V was cut by 4 bases and J by 2 bases, with 14 bases left in between. This CDR3 is 15 amino acids long. The DNA for the CDR3 is TGCAGCGTTGGTGTCGGGGTAGGGACTAATGAAAAACTGTTTTTT. Encoded protein: CSVGVGVGTNEKLFF.

This chain joins TRBV6-5 and TRBJ1-1; D is unclear. The CDR3 spans 15 residues. From germline, CDR1 is MNHEY and CDR2 SVGAGI. V was pared by 0 bases and J by 4 bases, with 12 bases between. This CDR3 reads CASSYSPGLGTEAFF. CDR3 sequence (DNA): TGTGCCAGCAGTTACTCGCCGGGGTTAGGCACTGAAGCTTTCTTT.

This clone was seen only once. The J gene is TRBJ2-1, the V gene TRBV7-9, with D possibly TRBD1 on 5 matching bases. CDR1 SEHNR and CDR2 FQNEAQ come from the germline V gene (reference sequence). CDR3 length: 16 residues. Trimming took 3 bases from V and 3 from J, leaving 15 bases between them. CDR3 sequence (DNA): TGTGCCAGCAGCTTTTTTGAGACAGACCTCTACAATGAGCAGTTCTTC. It translates to CASSFFETDLYNEQFF.

The chain has TRBV2 and TRBJ1-2; TRBD1 might be the D (5 bases). Germline V gene data show CDR1 as SNHLY and CDR2 as FYNNEI. The germline V and J ends were trimmed by 6 bases and 8 bases, with 13 bases remaining between them. The CDR3 covers 12 residues. In DNA, the CDR3 is TGTGCCAGCAGGTCGCAGGGTGGCGGCTACACCTTC. Residues: CASRSQGGGYTF.

This clone occurred a few times. The chain recombines TRBV5-6 with TRBJ1-4; 9 positions agree with TRBD1. This CDR3 comprises 15 residues. Per germline, CDR1 SGHDT and CDR2 YYEEEE. Trimming at V came to 4 bases and at J to 3 bases, leaving 4 bases not matched to a gene. This chain's CDR3 is CASSVRQGANEKLFF. In DNA, the CDR3 is TGTGCCAGCAGCGTCCGACAGGGGGCTAATGAAAAACTGTTTTTT. Looking up the rest from reference TRBV5-6 and TRBJ1-4 gives the full variable domain: DAGVTQSPTHLIKTRGQQVTLRCSPKSGHDTVSWYQQALGQGPQFIFQYYEEEERQRGNFPDRFSGHQFPNYSSELNVNALLLGDSALYLCASSVRQGANEKLFFGSGTQLSVL.

The chain employs TRBV19 and TRBJ2-5; 11 bases fit TRBD2. This CDR3 comprises 15 residues. V shed 0 bases and J 5 bases; nucleotides not matched to a gene: 2. CDR1 is LNHDA, CDR2 SQIVND, per germline (reference sequence). DNA of the CDR3: TGTGCCAGTAGTATAGAGACTAGCGGGACGGAGACCCAGTACTTC. Its translation is CASSIETSGTETQYF. Filled out from reference TRBV19 and TRBJ2-5, the complete variable domain reads DGGITQSPKYLFRKEGQNVTLSCEQNLNHDAMYWYRQDPGQGLRLIYYSQIVNDFQKGDIAEGYSVSREKKESFPLTVTSAQKNPTAFYLCASSIETSGTETQYFGPGTRLLVL.

This chain connects TRBV2 to TRBJ2-7; maybe TRBD1 (5 bases). Deletions cut 8 bases from V and 2 bases from J, with 13 bases between. The CDR3 runs 13 residues. Per the germline V gene, CDR1 is SNHLY and CDR2 is FYNNEI. CDR3 sequence reads: CASARVLPYEQYF. The CDR3 DNA reads TGTGCCAGCGCCAGGGTCCTTCCCTACGAGCAGTACTTC. The whole variable domain, filled in from reference TRBV2 and TRBJ2-7, reads EPEVTQTPSHQVTQMGQEVILRCVPISNHLYFYWYRQILGQKVEFLVSFYNNEISEKSEIFDDQFSVERPDGSNFTLKIRSTKLEDSAMYFCASARVLPYEQYFGPGTRLTVT.

V and J are TRBV7-9 and TRBJ1-2; D perhaps matches TRBD1 (6 bases). The V and J ends lost 2 bases and 8 bases respectively, with 18 bases between them. Germline V gene lookup returns CDR1 SEHNR and CDR2 FQNEAQ (reference sequence). This CDR3 is built from 15 residues. The CDR3 region has the DNA TGTGCCAGCAGCTTATGGACAGACTCTTGGCGGGGCTACACCTTC. Protein sequence: CASSLWTDSWRGYTF.

This chain uses TRBV7-2 with TRBJ1-1; 9 bases align to TRBD1. The CDR3 extends over 14 amino acids. CDR1 is SGHTA, CDR2 FQGNSA, per germline. The J segment lost 3 bases and the V segment lost 5 bases, leaving 4 bases of the junction unmatched. Written as DNA, the CDR3 is TGTGCCAGCAGCATGGACAGGGGTCACACTGAAGCTTTCTTT. Translating it yields CASSMDRGHTEAFF.

The V and J genes are TRBV19 and TRBJ2-3, with 7 bases fitting TRBD1. This CDR3 is 15 amino acids long. With V trimmed by 4 bases and J by 1 base, 5 bases remained unmatched. Germline values: CDR1 LNHDA, CDR2 SQIVND (reference sequence). CDR3 bases: TGTGCCAGTAGTAAGACAGGGACGGGCACAGATACGCAGTATTTT. Translating gives CASSKTGTGTDTQYF. Using reference TRBV19 and TRBJ2-3 for the parts outside the CDR3, the full variable domain is DGGITQSPKYLFRKEGQNVTLSCEQNLNHDAMYWYRQDPGQGLRLIYYSQIVNDFQKGDIAEGYSVSREKKESFPLTVTSAQKNPTAFYLCASSKTGTGTDTQYFGPGTRLTVL.

The chain has TRBV11-2 and TRBJ2-1, with a weak D call TRBD2 (7 bases). V dropped 6 bases and J dropped 5 bases, with 20 bases sitting between them. Germline CDR1 reads SGHAT; CDR2 reads FQNNGV. This CDR3 spans 16 amino acids. CDR3 nucleotides: TGTGCCAGCAGTTTTCCGAGGGGGGGGTTCGACAATGAGCAGTTCTTC. This translates into CASSFPRGGFDNEQFF.

The J gene is TRBJ2-5, the V gene TRBV18, with 10 nucleotides matching TRBD2. V lost 1 base, J lost 5 bases, and 13 bases stayed unmatched. The CDR3 runs to 18 residues. The germline V gene has CDR1 KGHSH and CDR2 LQKENI. Written as DNA, the CDR3 is TGTGCCAGCTCACCACTCGTGTCGTCTAGCGGGAGTCCCGAGACCCAGTACTTC. Residues: CASSPLVSSSGSPETQYF.

This clone appeared a few times. The CDR3 DNA reads TGTGCCAGCAGCCGGCAACAGGGCGGGAAACTGTTTTTT. It is translated as CASSRQQGGKLFF. This chain uses TRBV7-2 with TRBJ1-4; weak D call: TRBD1 (6 bases). CDR1 and CDR2 from the germline V gene are SGHTA and FQGNSA. The CDR3 is made up of 13 amino acids. V was trimmed by 5 bases and J by 11 bases, leaving 15 bases between them.